The 10 T cell receptor beta chains reported below all come from one sample, sequenced in a study of control samples from healthy donors and cancer patients. Repertoires were generated with immunoSEQ multiplex PCR, while TCRdb's copy carries only in-frame clones and drops some. Seen here are around 180,000 clones, approximately 86% observed once, and the top ten hold roughly 5%. Sequenced material: blood. The receptors shown here come from a woman in her 30s in good health.

This sequence joins TRBV28 and TRBJ2-1, with a weak D call TRBD2 (5 bases). Germline V gene sequence: CDR1 MDHEN, CDR2 SYDVKM. V dropped 4 bases and J dropped 0 bases, with 13 bases sitting between them. The CDR3 consists of 16 residues. DNA for the CDR3: TGTGCCAGCAGTTCTAGCTCTCCTTCCTCCTACAATGAGCAGTTCTTC. Its protein product is CASSSSSPSSYNEQFF.

This chain links TRBV27 with TRBJ1-2; D is undetermined. V lost 0 bases and J 1 base, leaving 6 bases between the germline ends. CDR3 length equals 14 residues. CDR1 and CDR2 from the germline V gene are MNHEY and SMNVEV (reference sequence). CDR3: CASSLSPVNYGYTF. The CDR3 bases are TGTGCCAGCAGTTTATCGCCAGTTAACTATGGCTACACCTTC.

V usage is TRBV6-1 and J usage is TRBJ1-5, with 8 bases that match TRBD1. Germline V gene sequence: CDR1 MNHNS, CDR2 SASEGT. The CDR3 has 16 amino acids. V dropped 1 base and J dropped 4; count of bases not matched to a gene: 6. As DNA, the CDR3 is TGTGCCAGCAGTGAAGGAAACCGGACAGGGAATCAGCCCCAGCATTTT. As protein: CASSEGNRTGNQPQHF.

This chain uses TRBV19 with TRBJ2-1; no reliable D call. Per germline, CDR1 LNHDA and CDR2 SQIVND (reference sequence). Trimming shortened V by 5 bases and J by 2 bases, and 10 bases separated the two germline ends. The CDR3 is made up of 14 amino acids. The CDR3 DNA follows: TGTGCCAGTAGTCCCCGAGCTGCCTACAATGAGCAGTTCTTC. This codes for CASSPRAAYNEQFF.

The V gene is TRBV19, the J gene TRBJ1-2; TRBD1 agrees at 12 bases. This CDR3 is built from 14 residues. J lost 8 bases, V lost 7 bases, and 8 bases had no gene match. Germline lookup yields CDR1 LNHDA and CDR2 SQIVND (reference sequence). The CDR3 is CASTAGTGGGGYTF. The CDR3 coding sequence is TGTGCCAGTACCGCCGGGACAGGGGGCGGAGGCTACACCTTC.

The chain joins TRBV7-9 to TRBJ2-7; no reliable D call. Germline CDR1 and CDR2: SEHNR and FQNEAQ (reference sequence). With 5 bases removed from V and 6 bases from J, the gap between germline ends came to 14 bases. The CDR3 has 13 residues. The CDR3: CASSPFTLGEQYF. CDR3 nucleotides: TGTGCCAGCAGCCCATTCACGCTTGGCGAGCAGTACTTC. The entire variable domain, with the rest obtained from reference TRBV7-9 and TRBJ2-7, is as follows: DTGVSQNPRHKITKRGQNVTFRCDPISEHNRLYWYRQTLGQGPEFLTYFQNEAQLEKSRLLSDRFSAERPKGSFSTLEIQRTEQGDSAMYLCASSPFTLGEQYFGPGTRLTVT.

The gene calls are TRBV11-1 and TRBJ1-1; maybe TRBD1 (5 bases). V was cut by 2 bases and J by 4 bases, with 11 bases left in between. The CDR3 has 14 residues. Germline values: CDR1 SGHAT, CDR2 FQDESV (reference sequence). CDR3 nucleotide sequence: TGTGCCAGCAGCTTACAGGGTTTGGCCACTGAAGCTTTCTTT. It specifies CASSLQGLATEAFF. Combining the CDR3 with reference TRBV11-1 and TRBJ1-1 gives the whole variable domain EAEVAQSPRYKITEKSQAVAFWCDPISGHATLYWYRQILGQGPELLVQFQDESVVDDSQLPKDRFSAERLKGVDSTLKIQPAELGDSAMYLCASSLQGLATEAFFGQGTRLTVV.

The chain has TRBV5-1 and TRBJ2-5, with D tentatively TRBD1 or TRBD2 (6 bases each). CDR3 size: 15 residues. V lost 3 bases to trimming and J lost 3 bases, with 15 bases between them. Germline V lookup: CDR1 SGHRS, CDR2 YFSETQ. The chain's CDR3 is CASSWRGAREETQYF. CDR3 DNA sequence: TGCGCCAGCAGCTGGAGGGGGGCGCGCGAAGAGACCCAGTACTTC.

J is TRBJ2-1 and V is TRBV3-1 (or the pseudogene TRBV3-2); no firm D call. The V end was cut by 2 bases, the J end by 6 bases, with 8 bases between. The CDR3 contains 13 residues. Germline CDR1 and CDR2: LGHDT and YNNKEL (reference sequence). Here the CDR3 reads CASSQIDGNEQFF. The CDR3 DNA reads as TGTGCCAGCAGCCAAATCGACGGCAATGAGCAGTTCTTC.

The gene calls are TRBV19 and TRBJ1-6; 9 nucleotides align to TRBD1. V gave up 5 bases and J gave up 7 bases; unmatched junction bases: 9. Germline values: CDR1 LNHDA, CDR2 SQIVND (reference sequence). CDR3 length equals 16 residues. The CDR3 here is CASSLPGTGRNSPLHF. In nucleotides, the CDR3 is TGTGCCAGTAGTCTCCCGGGGACAGGGAGGAATTCACCCCTCCACTTT.